This TCR beta chain was documented in a study of T cell repertoires in cytomegalovirus infection. On the study more broadly: Matching HLA type, along with CMV infection, was indicated by public TCR beta signatures.

Via MiXCR, TCRdb re-called the reads, giving one row per CDR3 protein. The data show approximately 990,000 distinct CDR3 sequences, with around 29% seen just once and about 14% held by the top ten. Concerning this clonotype: Its antigen is currently unknown.

General observations from the study: The study identified carriers of CMV plus the relevant HLA from cumulative public TCR beta family frequency. The study found HLA-C-restricted CMV-specific TCR beta clonotypes dominating the ex vivo response.

The CDR3 is made up of 14 amino acids. Per germline, CDR1 MGHRA and CDR2 YSYEKL. The clonotype comes from a human donor in good health (CMV status not recorded). Some clones in this sample may be carry-over from other donors' samples. This chain connects TRBV4-1 to TRBJ2-7, with 8 bases identical to TRBD1. The sequencing used cultured CD8+ T cells from PBMCs, collected from culture after CMV antigen stimulation. The CDR3 nucleotides read TGCGCCAGCAGCCCTGGACAGGGCTCCCACGAGCAGTACGTC. This encodes CASSPGQGSHEQYV.